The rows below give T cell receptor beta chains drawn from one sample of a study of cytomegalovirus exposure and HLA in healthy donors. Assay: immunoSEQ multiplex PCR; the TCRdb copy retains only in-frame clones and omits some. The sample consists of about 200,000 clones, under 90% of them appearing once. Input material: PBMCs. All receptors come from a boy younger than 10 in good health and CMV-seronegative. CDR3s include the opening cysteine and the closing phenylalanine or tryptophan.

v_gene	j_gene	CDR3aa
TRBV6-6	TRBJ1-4	CASSPLGVNEKLFF
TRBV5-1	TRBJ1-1	CASSLDRGVGAFF
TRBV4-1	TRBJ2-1	CASSQFRGSNEQFF
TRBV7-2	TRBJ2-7	CASSPIPQGVLYEQYF
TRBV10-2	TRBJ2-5	CASNLAGQETQYF
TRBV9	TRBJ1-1	CASSVGHNTEAFF
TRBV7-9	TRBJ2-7	CASSTGTGYEQYF
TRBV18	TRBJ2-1	CASSPRPSGGFWHNEQFF
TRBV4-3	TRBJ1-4	CASSQERTGGEKLFF
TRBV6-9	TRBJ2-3	CASGEAGLADTQYF
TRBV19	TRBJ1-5	CASSITGQGRNQPQHF
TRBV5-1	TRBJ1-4	CASSLETGLPTEKLFF
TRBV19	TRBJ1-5	CAASTGLLSAQHF
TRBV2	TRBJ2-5	CASRELGQETQYF
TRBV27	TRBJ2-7	CASRRLAGALDEQYF
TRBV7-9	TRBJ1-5	CASSLGQAGQPQHF
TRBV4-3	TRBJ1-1	CASSQGRGTEAFF
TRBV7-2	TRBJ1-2	CASSERQEPYGYTF
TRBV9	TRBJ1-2	CASSVGTSNYGYTF
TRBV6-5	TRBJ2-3	CASSQGLVRTDTQYF
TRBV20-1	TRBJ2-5	CSARREETQYF
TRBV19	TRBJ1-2	CASSSRDRGVYGYTF
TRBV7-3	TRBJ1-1	CASSLMGQGNTEAFF
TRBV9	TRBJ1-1	CASSVVGEGEAFF
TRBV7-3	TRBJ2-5	CASSLTGGAGETQYF
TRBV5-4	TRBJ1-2	CASSSRGLGGYTF
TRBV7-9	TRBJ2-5	CASSFLERGGRETQYF
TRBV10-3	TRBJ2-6	CAISETLTGGSSGANVLTF
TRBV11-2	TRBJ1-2	CASSLLGGQGAWGYTF
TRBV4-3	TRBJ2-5	CASSQRDRPFSETQYF
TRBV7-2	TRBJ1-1	CASSFGQITTEAFF
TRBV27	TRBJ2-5	CASRPGGQLETQYF
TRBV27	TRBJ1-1	CASSLFRGNTEAFF
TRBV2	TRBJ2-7	CASSESGNEQYF
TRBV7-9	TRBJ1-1	CASSSGMNTEAFF
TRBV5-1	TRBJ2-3	CASSSPGLHTQYF
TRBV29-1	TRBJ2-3	CSVASRHTDTQYF
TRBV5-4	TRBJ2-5	CASSLREGSGGEETQYF
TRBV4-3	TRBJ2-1	CASSQDRQGHNEQFF
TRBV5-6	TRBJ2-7	CASSFGTEVYEQYF
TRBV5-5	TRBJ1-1	CASSMGARTEAFF